The present T cell receptor (beta chain) was sequenced within a study of T cell changes during pregnancy in multiple sclerosis. The protocol was immunoSEQ multiplex PCR, while the TCRdb copy is restricted to in-frame clones and leaves out a portion. The sample consists of some 49,000 clones, 92% of them appearing once. This CDR3 is 14 amino acids long. Trimming took 0 bases from V and 1 from J, leaving 6 bases between them. The germline CDR1 and CDR2 sequences are SGHRS and YFSETQ. Sequencing was performed on CD4+ T cells from peripheral blood mononuclear cells, taken in the second trimester of pregnancy. This receptor was taken from a female donor in good health, enrolled as a control in a pregnancy study. The chain employs TRBV5-1 and TRBJ2-3, with D hard to call. The CDR3 coding sequence is TGCGCCAGCAGCTTGGGGTCAGGCACAGATACGCAGTATTTT. It is translated as CASSLGSGTDTQYF.